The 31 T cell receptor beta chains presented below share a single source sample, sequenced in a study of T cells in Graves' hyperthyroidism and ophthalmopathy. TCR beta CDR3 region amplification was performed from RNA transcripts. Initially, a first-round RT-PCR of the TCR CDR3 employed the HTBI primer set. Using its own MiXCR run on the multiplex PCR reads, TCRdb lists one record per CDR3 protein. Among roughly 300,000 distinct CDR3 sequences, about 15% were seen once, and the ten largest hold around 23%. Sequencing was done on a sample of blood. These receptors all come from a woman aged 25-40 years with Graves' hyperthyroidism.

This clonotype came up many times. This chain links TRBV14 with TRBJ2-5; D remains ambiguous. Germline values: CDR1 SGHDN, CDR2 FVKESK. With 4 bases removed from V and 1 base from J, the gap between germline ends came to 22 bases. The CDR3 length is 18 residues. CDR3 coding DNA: TGTGCCAGCAGCCCGTCGCTACTCGGAGACGGCTTCCAAGAGACCCAGTACTTC. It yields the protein CASSPSLLGDGFQETQYF.

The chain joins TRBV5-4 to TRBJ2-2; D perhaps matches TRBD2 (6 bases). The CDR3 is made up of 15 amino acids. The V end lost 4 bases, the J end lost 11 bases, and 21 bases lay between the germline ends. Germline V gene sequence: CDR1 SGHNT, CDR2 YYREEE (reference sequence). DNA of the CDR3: TGTGCCAGCAGCGGCGGGACTGTTGATCTACGAGAGCTGTTTTTT. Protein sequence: CASSGGTVDLRELFF.

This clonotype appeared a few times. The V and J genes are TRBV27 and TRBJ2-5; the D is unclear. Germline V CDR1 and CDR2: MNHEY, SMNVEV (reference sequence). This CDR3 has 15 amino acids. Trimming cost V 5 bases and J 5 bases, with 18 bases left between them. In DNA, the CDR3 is TGTGCCAGCAGTCCCAATTGGGCGACCCAGGAGACCCAGTACTTC. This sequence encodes CASSPNWATQETQYF.

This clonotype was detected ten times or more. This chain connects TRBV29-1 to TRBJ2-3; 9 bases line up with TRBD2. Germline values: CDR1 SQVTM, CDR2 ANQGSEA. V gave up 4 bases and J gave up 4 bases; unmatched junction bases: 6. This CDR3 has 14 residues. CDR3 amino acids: CSVVAGDGADTQYF. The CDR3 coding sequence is TGCAGCGTTGTAGCGGGAGACGGTGCAGATACGCAGTATTTT.

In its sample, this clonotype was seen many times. The CDR3 region has the DNA TGTGCCAGCAGCTTAGGATACAGTGCGGGAGGCACGAACACCGGGGAGCTGTTTTTT. This translates into CASSLGYSAGGTNTGELFF. This chain links TRBV7-9 with TRBJ2-2, with TRBD2 identical over 8 bases. CDR3 length: 19 amino acids. Per the germline V gene, CDR1 is SEHNR and CDR2 is FQNEAQ (reference sequence). V dropped 1 base and J dropped 0; count of bases not matched to a gene: 10.

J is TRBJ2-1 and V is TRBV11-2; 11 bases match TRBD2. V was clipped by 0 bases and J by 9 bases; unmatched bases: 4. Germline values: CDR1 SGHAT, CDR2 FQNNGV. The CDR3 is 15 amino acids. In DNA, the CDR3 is TGTGCCAGCAGCTTAGAATTTACTAGCGGGGGTGAGCAGTTCTTC. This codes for CASSLEFTSGGEQFF.

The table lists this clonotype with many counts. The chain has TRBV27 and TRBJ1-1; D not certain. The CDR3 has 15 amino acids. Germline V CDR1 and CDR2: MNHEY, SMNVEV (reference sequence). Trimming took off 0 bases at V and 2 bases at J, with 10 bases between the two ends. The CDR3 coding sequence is TGTGCCAGCAGTTTATCGGCCAGAACCAACACTGAAGCTTTCTTT. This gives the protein CASSLSARTNTEAFF.

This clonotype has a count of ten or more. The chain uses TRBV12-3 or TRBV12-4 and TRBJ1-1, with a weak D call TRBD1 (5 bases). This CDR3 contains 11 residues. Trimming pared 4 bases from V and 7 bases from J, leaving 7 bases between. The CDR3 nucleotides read TGTGCCAGCAGTTGGGACTTTGAAGCTTTCTTT. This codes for CASSWDFEAFF.

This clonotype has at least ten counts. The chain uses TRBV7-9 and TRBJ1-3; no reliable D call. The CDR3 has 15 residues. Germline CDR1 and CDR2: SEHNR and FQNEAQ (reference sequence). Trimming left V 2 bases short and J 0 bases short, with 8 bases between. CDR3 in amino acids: CASSLSKDSGNTIYF. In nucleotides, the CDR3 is TGTGCCAGCAGCTTAAGCAAAGACTCTGGAAACACCATATATTTT.

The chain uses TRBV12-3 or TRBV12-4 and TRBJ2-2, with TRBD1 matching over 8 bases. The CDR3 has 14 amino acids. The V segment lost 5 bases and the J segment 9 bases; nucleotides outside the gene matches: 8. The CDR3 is CASSPTGETRELFF. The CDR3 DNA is TGTGCCAGCAGTCCGACAGGGGAAACCCGGGAGCTGTTTTTT.

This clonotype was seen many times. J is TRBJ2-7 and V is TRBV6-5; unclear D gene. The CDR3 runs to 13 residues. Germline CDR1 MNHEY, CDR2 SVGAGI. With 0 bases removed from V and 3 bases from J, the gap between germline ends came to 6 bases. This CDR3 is CASSYSKGYEQYF. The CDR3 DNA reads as TGTGCCAGCAGTTACTCGAAAGGCTACGAGCAGTACTTC.

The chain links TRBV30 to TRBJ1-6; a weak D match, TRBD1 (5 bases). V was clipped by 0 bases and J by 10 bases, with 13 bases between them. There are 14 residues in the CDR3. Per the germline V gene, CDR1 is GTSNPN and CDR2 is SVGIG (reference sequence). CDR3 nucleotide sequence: TGTGCCTGGAGTGTAGGGGTTGTTGGCTCACCCCTCCACTTT. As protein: CAWSVGVVGSPLHF.

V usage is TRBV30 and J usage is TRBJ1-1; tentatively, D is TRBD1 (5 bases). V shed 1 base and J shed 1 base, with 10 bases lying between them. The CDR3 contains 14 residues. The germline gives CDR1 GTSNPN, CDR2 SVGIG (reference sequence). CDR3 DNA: TGTGCCTGGAGTGGCCATCAGGGGAACACTGAAGCTTTCTTT. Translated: CAWSGHQGNTEAFF.

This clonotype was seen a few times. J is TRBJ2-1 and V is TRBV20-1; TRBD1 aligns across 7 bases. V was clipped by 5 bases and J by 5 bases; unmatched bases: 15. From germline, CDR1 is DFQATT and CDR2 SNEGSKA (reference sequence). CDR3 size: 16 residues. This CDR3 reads CSALNRQGIVNNEQFF. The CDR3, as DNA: TGCAGTGCTCTAAACAGACAGGGAATCGTGAACAATGAGCAGTTCTTC.

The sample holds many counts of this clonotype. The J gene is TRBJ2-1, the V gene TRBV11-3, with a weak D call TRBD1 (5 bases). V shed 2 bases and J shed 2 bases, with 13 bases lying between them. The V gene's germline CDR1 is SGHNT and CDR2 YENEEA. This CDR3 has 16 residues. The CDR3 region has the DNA TGTGCCAGCAGCTTATTTCCTGGGGCGGCCTACAATGAGCAGTTCTTC. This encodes CASSLFPGAAYNEQFF.

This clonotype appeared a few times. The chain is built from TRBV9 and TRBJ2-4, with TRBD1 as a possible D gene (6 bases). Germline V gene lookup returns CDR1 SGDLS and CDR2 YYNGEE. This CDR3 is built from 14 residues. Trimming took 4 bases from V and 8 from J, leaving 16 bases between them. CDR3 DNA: TGTGCCAGCAGCCTACGACAGGACCGGGACATTCAGTACTTC. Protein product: CASSLRQDRDIQYF. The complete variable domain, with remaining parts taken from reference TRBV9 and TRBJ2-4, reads DSGVTQTPKHLITATGQRVTLRCSPRSGDLSVYWYQQSLDQGLQFLIQYYNGEERAKGNILERFSAQQFPDLHSELNLSSLELGDSALYFCASSLRQDRDIQYFGAGTRLSVL.

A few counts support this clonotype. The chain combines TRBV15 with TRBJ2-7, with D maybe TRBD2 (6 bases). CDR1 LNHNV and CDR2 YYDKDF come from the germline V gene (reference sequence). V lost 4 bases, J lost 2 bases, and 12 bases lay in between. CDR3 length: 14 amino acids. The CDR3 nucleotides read TGTGCCACCAGCACCTCCCCGGGGGCCTACGAGCAGTACTTC. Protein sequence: CATSTSPGAYEQYF. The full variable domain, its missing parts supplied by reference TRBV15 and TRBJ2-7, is DAMVIQNPRYQVTQFGKPVTLSCSQTLNHNVMYWYQQKSSQAPKLLFHYYDKDFNNEADTPDNFQSRRPNTSFCFLDIRSPGLGDTAMYLCATSTSPGAYEQYFGPGTRLTVT.

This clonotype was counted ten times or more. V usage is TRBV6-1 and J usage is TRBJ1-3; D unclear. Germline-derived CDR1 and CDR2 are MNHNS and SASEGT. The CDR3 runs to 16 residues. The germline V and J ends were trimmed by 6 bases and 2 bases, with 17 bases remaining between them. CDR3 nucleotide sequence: TGTGCCAGCAGGGGGAACCGACTAAACCCTGGAAACACCATATATTTT. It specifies CASRGNRLNPGNTIYF.

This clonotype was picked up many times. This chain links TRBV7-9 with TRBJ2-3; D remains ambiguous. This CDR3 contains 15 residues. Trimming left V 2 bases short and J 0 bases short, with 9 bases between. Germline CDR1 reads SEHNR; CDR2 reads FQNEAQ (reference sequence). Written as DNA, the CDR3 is TGTGCCAGCAGCTTAAGTAGTTTGAGCACAGATACGCAGTATTTT. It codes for CASSLSSLSTDTQYF.

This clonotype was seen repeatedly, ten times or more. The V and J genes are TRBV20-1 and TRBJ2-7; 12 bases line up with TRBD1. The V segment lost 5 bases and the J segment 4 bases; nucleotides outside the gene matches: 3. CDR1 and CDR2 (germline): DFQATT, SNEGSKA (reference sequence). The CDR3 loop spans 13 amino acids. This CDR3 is CSAPGQGAYEQYF. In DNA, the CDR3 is TGCAGTGCTCCGGGACAGGGGGCGTACGAGCAGTACTTC.

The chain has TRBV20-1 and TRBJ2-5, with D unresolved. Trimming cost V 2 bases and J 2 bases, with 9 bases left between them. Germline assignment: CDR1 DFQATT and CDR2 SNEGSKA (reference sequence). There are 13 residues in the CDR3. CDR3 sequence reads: CSARSPVQETQYF. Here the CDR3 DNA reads TGCAGTGCTAGATCGCCGGTACAAGAGACCCAGTACTTC.

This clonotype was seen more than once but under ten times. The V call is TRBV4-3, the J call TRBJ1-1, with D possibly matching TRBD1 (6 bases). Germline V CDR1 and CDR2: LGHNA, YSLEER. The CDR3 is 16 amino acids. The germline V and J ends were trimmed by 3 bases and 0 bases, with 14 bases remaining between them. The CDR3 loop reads CASSQGAGVMNTEAFF. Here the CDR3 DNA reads TGCGCCAGCAGCCAGGGGGCAGGGGTAATGAACACTGAAGCTTTCTTT.

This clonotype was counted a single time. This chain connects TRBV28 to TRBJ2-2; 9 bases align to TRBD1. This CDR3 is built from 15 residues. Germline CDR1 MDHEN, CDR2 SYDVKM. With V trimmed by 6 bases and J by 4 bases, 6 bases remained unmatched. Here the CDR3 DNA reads TGTGCCAGCAGACCACAGGGGGCAGGCACCGGGGAGCTGTTTTTT. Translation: CASRPQGAGTGELFF.

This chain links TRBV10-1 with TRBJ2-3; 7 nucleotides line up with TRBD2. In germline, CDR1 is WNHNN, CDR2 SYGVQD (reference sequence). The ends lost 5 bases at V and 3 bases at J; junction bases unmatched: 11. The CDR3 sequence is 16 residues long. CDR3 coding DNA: TGCGCCAGCAGTTCAACTAGCGAGCGGTGGACAGATACGCAGTATTTT. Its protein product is CASSSTSERWTDTQYF.

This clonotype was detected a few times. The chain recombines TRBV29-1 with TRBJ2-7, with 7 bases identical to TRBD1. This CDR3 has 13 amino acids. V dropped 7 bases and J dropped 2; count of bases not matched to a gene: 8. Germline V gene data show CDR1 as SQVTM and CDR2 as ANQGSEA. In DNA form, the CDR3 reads TGCAGCGCCCGAGGGGACAGTCCCTACGAGCAGTACTTC. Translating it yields CSARGDSPYEQYF.

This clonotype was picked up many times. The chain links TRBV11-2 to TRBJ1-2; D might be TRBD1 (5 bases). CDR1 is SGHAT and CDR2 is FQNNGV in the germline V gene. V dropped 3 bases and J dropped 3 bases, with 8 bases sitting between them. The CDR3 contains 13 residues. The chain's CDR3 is CASSFQGDYGYTF. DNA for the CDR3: TGTGCCAGCAGCTTTCAGGGCGACTATGGCTACACCTTC. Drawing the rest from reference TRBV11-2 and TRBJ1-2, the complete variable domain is EAGVAQSPRYKIIEKRQSVAFWCNPISGHATLYWYQQILGQGPKLLIQFQNNGVVDDSQLPKDRFSAERLKGVDSTLKIQPAKLEDSAVYLCASSFQGDYGYTFGSGTRLTVV.

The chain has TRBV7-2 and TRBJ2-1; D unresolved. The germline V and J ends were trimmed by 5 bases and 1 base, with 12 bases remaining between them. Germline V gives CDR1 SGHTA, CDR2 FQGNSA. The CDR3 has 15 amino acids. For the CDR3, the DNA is TGTGCCAGCAGCCCCCAGGCCCTTTCCTACAATGAGCAGTTCTTC. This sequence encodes CASSPQALSYNEQFF. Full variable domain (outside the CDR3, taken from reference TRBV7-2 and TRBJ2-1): GAGVSQSPSNKVTEKGKDVELRCDPISGHTALYWYRQSLGQGLEFLIYFQGNSAPDKSGLPSDRFSAERTGGSVSTLTIQRTQQEDSAVYLCASSPQALSYNEQFFGPGTRLTVL.

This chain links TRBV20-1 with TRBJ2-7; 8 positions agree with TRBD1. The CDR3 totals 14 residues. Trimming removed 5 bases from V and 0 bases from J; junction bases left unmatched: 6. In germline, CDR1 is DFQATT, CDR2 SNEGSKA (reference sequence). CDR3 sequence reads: CSAEDRVSSYEQYF. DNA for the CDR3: TGCAGTGCTGAGGACAGGGTTAGCTCCTACGAGCAGTACTTC.

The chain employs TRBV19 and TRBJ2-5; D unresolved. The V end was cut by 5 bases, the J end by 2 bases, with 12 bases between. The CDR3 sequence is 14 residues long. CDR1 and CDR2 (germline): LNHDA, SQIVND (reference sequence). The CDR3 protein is CASSSPPEQETQYF. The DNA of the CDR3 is TGTGCCAGTAGTTCCCCCCCAGAGCAAGAGACCCAGTACTTC.

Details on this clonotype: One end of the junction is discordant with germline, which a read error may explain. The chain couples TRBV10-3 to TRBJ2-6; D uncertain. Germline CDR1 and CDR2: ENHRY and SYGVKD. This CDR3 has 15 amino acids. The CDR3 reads CAIREISSEANVLTF. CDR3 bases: TGTGCCATCAGAGAGATTAGCTCTGAGGCCAACGTCCTGACTTTC.

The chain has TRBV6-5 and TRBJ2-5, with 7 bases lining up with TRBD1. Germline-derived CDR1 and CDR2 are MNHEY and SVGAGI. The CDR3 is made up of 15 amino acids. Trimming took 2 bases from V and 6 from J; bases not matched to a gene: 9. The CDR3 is CASSYGLTGSQTQYF. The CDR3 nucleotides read TGTGCCAGCAGTTACGGGTTGACAGGGAGCCAGACCCAGTACTTC.